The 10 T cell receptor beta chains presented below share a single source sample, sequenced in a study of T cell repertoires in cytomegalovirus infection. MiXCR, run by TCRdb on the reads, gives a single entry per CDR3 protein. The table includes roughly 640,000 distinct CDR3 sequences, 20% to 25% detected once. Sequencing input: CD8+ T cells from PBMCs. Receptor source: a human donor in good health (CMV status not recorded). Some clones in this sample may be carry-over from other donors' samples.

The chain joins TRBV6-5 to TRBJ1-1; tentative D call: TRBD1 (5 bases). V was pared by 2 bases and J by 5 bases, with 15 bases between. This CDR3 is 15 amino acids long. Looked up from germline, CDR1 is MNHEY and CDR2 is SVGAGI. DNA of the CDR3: TGTGCCAGCAGTTACGGGGGTGGTTCCCGAACTGAAGCTTTCTTT. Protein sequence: CASSYGGGSRTEAFF.

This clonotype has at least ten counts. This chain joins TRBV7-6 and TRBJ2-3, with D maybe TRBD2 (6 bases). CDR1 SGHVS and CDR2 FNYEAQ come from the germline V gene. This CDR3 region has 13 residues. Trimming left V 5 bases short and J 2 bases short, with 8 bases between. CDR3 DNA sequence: TGTGCCAGCAGCAGGACTAACACAGATACGCAGTATTTT. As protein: CASSRTNTDTQYF.

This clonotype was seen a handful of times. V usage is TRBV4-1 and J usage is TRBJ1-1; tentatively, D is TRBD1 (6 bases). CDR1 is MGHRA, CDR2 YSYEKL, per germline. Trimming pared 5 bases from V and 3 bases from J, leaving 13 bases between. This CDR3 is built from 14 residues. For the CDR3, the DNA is TGCGCCAGCAGCTGGGGAAGGGGGGACACTGAAGCTTTCTTT. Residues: CASSWGRGDTEAFF.

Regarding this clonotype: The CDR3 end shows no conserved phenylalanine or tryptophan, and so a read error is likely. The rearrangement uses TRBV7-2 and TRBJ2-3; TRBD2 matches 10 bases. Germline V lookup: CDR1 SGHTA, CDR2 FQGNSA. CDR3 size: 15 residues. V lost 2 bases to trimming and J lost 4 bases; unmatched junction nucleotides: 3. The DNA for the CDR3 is TGTGCCAGCAGCTTAAGCGGGGGGGCTGCAGATACGCAGTATTCT. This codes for CASSLSGGAADTQYS.

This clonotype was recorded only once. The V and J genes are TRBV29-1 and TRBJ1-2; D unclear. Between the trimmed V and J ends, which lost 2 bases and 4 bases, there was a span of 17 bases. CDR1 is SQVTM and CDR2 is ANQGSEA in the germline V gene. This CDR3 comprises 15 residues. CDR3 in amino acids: CSVEFQAESFYGYTF. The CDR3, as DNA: TGCAGCGTTGAATTCCAGGCCGAGTCCTTCTATGGCTACACCTTC.

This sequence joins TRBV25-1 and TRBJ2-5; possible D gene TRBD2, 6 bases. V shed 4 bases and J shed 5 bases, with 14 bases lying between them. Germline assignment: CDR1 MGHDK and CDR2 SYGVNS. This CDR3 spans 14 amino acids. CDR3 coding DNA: TGTGCCAGCAGTGGCTGGGGCCGGGAGGAGACCCAGTACTTC. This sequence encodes CASSGWGREETQYF.

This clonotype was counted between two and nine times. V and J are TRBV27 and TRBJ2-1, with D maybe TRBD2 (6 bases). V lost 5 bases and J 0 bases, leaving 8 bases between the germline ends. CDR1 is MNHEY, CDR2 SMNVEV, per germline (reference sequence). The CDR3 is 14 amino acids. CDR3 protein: CASSASVSYNEQFF. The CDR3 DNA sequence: TGTGCCAGCAGTGCTAGCGTCTCCTACAATGAGCAGTTCTTC.

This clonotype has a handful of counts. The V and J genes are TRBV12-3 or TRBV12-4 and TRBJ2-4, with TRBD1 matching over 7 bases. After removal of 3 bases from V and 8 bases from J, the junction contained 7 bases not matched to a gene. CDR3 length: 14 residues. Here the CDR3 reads CASSLGRTGDIQYF. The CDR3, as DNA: TGTGCCAGCAGTTTGGGACGGACAGGTGACATTCAGTACTTC.

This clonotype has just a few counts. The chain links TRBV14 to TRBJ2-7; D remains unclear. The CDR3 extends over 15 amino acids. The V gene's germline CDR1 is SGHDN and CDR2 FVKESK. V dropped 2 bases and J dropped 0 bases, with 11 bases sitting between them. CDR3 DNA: TGTGCCAGCAGCCAAAAGCCCACCCCCTCCTACGAGCAGTACTTC. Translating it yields CASSQKPTPSYEQYF.

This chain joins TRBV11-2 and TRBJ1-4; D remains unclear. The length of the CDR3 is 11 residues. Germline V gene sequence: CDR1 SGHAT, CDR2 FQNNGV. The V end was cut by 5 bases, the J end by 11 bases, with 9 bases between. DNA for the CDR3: TGTGCCAGCAGCAACAATCGGAAACTGTTTTTT. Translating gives CASSNNRKLFF. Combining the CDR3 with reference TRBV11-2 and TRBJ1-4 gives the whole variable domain EAGVAQSPRYKIIEKRQSVAFWCNPISGHATLYWYQQILGQGPKLLIQFQNNGVVDDSQLPKDRFSAERLKGVDSTLKIQPAKLEDSAVYLCASSNNRKLFFGSGTQLSVL.